This T cell receptor beta chain was identified in a study of Graves' ophthalmopathy and Graves' hyperthyroidism. Study as a whole: Peripheral blood (taken before any treatment) was collected at initial diagnosis. Study-wide findings and caveats: The model forecast ophthalmopathy progression, reaching roughly 71% sensitivity and about 75% specificity. The blood repertoire also included most expanded thyroid clonotypes above 0.001 frequency.

Each diagnosis was determined on the basis of clinical symptoms, serum thyroxine, TRAb, thyroid ultrasound and orbital computed tomography. As the template, RNA transcripts were used to amplify TCR beta CDR3 regions. First-round RT-PCR relied on HTBI primers, and a second-round multiplex PCR came next. TCRdb analysed the multiplex PCR reads with MiXCR anew, one entry per CDR3 protein. This table has some 47,000 distinct CDR3 sequences, around 48% appearing once. This clonotype showed up many times. Antigen unknown. The CDR3 totals 12 residues. Trimming removed 6 bases from V and 9 bases from J; junction bases left unmatched: 7. Per germline, CDR1 DFQATT and CDR2 SNEGSKA (reference sequence).

The source material was peripheral blood. The origin of this receptor is an adult man with Graves' ophthalmopathy. This chain connects TRBV20-1 to TRBJ1-5; 8 bases are a match to TRBD1. The CDR3 region is CSAWTGSWPQHF. CDR3 bases: TGCAGTGCCTGGACAGGGTCTTGGCCCCAGCATTTT.